The clone carrying this T cell receptor (beta chain) has only a few counts. The data derive from a study of blood T cell repertoires in COVID-19. About the study: Nucleic acid was either cDNA or gDNA, and it came from T cells, B-cell-depleted T cells, or PBMCs.

The method was immunoSEQ multiplex PCR; TCRdb's version includes in-frame clones alone and lacks a portion of them. The profile shows 150,000 to 200,000 clones, 65% to 90% of them singletons. In germline, CDR1 is MNHNY, CDR2 SVGAGI (reference sequence). The ends were cut back, 5 bases at V and 0 bases at J, with 11 bases in the middle. This CDR3 region has 16 residues. The specimen sequenced was peripheral blood. This receptor was obtained from a man aged 50 or older with active or convalescent COVID-19. The genes are TRBV6-6 and TRBJ2-6; no clear D. The CDR3 nucleotides read TGTGCCAGCAGTATTCGACGGAGCTCTGGGGCCAACGTCCTGACTTTC. Protein sequence: CASSIRRSSGANVLTF.